These 14 T cell receptor beta chains originate from one sample sequenced in a study of Graves' ophthalmopathy and Graves' hyperthyroidism. Transcripts of RNA were the source for amplifying TCR beta CDR3 regions. The workflow started with a first-round RT-PCR run with HTBI primers and then moved on to a second-round multiplex PCR. TCRdb re-derived calls from the multiplex PCR reads in MiXCR, one entry per CDR3 protein. The data contain approximately 410,000 distinct CDR3 sequences, roughly 15% of them singletons. The specimen was peripheral blood. These receptors were collected from a woman between 18 and 30 years old with stable Graves' hyperthyroidism.

This clonotype occurred many times. V gene TRBV5-1 combines with J gene TRBJ2-5, with D perhaps being TRBD1 or TRBD2 (5 bases each). Trimming cost V 7 bases and J 2 bases, with 12 bases left between them. The CDR3 has 13 residues. Germline V gene lookup returns CDR1 SGHRS and CDR2 YFSETQ. The CDR3: CASRGRRQETQYF. The CDR3 nucleotides read TGCGCCAGCCGGGGACGGAGACAAGAGACCCAGTACTTC.

The V and J genes are TRBV12-3 or TRBV12-4 and TRBJ2-2; D may match TRBD1 or TRBD2 (6 bases each). Trimming stripped 6 bases from V and 0 bases from J, with 11 bases between. The CDR3 runs to 15 residues. The CDR3 sequence: CASRMGGANTGELFF. Here the CDR3 DNA reads TGTGCCAGCAGGATGGGGGGCGCGAACACCGGGGAGCTGTTTTTT.

This clonotype was observed many times. The chain joins TRBV19 to TRBJ2-2; D gene ambiguous. In germline, CDR1 is LNHDA, CDR2 SQIVND (reference sequence). This CDR3 has 13 residues. Trimming cost V 8 bases and J 6 bases, with 13 bases left between them. The CDR3 here is CASSDPFSGELFF. The CDR3 bases are TGTGCCAGTTCCGACCCGTTTTCCGGGGAGCTGTTTTTT.

This clonotype was seen many times. The chain combines TRBV11-2 with TRBJ1-1; 10 bases are shared with TRBD1. This CDR3 is 16 amino acids long. Germline assignment: CDR1 SGHAT and CDR2 FQNNGV. With V trimmed by 4 bases and J by 5 bases, 10 bases remained unmatched. CDR3 nucleotides: TGTGCCAGCAGCTACGAATCCGGGACAGGGGCAACTGAAGCTTTCTTT. This gives the protein CASSYESGTGATEAFF.

This clonotype was detected ten times or more. The chain uses TRBV7-3 and TRBJ2-5, with TRBD2 matching over 7 bases. The CDR3 covers 13 residues. Germline loops: CDR1 SGHTA, CDR2 FQGTGA. Trimming cost V 6 bases and J 4 bases; bases outside gene matches: 5. The CDR3 DNA sequence: TGTGCCAGCAGTCTTAGCGGGCGAGAGACCCAGTACTTC. Its translation: CASSLSGRETQYF.

This clonotype was picked up many times. The genes are TRBV19 and TRBJ1-2; D remains ambiguous. The CDR3 has 14 amino acids. The germline gives CDR1 LNHDA, CDR2 SQIVND (reference sequence). The V end lost 0 bases, the J end lost 2 bases, and 7 bases lay between the germline ends. The CDR3 region has the DNA TGTGCCAGTAGTATAGAGGAAAGAAACTATGGCTACACCTTC. This encodes CASSIEERNYGYTF.

Many counts were recorded for this clonotype. The chain is built from TRBV6-1 and TRBJ1-2, with D possibly TRBD1 on 5 matching bases. The CDR3 sequence is 14 residues long. CDR1 is MNHNS and CDR2 is SASEGT in the germline V gene. Trimming left V 7 bases short and J 3 bases short, with 15 bases between. CDR3 sequence reads: CASTALGVDYGYTF. For the CDR3, the DNA is TGTGCCAGCACCGCCCTAGGGGTAGACTATGGCTACACCTTC.

Ten or more counts support this clonotype. The chain couples TRBV13 to TRBJ2-7, with a possible D match to TRBD1 (7 bases). This CDR3 contains 15 residues. Trimming pared 5 bases from V and 0 bases from J, leaving 14 bases between. CDR1 and CDR2 (germline): PRHDT, FYEKMQ (reference sequence). CDR3 residues: CASSSTGDFSYEQYF. The CDR3 bases are TGTGCCAGCAGCAGCACAGGGGACTTCTCCTACGAGCAGTACTTC.

V is TRBV12-3 or TRBV12-4 and J is TRBJ1-1; tentatively, D is TRBD1 (6 bases). The V end lost 8 bases, the J end lost 2 bases, and 12 bases lay between the germline ends. This CDR3 is 13 amino acids long. Here the CDR3 reads CASQTGSNTEAFF. The CDR3 DNA reads TGTGCCAGCCAAACAGGGAGCAACACTGAAGCTTTCTTT.

This clonotype was detected ten times or more. This chain's CDR3 is CASSEALRREAFF. Here the CDR3 DNA reads TGTGCCAGCAGTGAAGCGCTTCGAAGGGAAGCTTTCTTT. The chain has TRBV6-1 and TRBJ1-1, with no clear D. The CDR3 loop spans 13 amino acids. Deletions cut 0 bases from V and 8 bases from J, with 10 bases between. Germline CDR1 MNHNS, CDR2 SASEGT.

This clonotype was recorded at least ten times. This chain joins TRBV12-3 or TRBV12-4 and TRBJ1-5; the D is unclear. The CDR3 extends over 16 amino acids. V was shortened by 4 bases and J by 2 bases, with 15 bases between the two germline ends. The CDR3 sequence: CASSSREGTGNQPQHF. As DNA, the CDR3 is TGTGCCAGCAGTTCCCGTGAAGGCACTGGCAATCAGCCCCAGCATTTT.

This clonotype was recorded at least ten times. V usage is TRBV27 and J usage is TRBJ2-7; a weak D match, TRBD1 (5 bases). The germline V gene encodes CDR1 MNHEY and CDR2 SMNVEV (reference sequence). The V and J ends lost 2 bases and 0 bases respectively, with 11 bases between them. This CDR3 has 15 residues. The CDR3 DNA reads TGTGCCAGCAGTTTAGGACAAGGGTTCTCCTACGAGCAGTACTTC. This gives the protein CASSLGQGFSYEQYF.

This clonotype was counted at least ten times. CDR3 protein: CASSGRALYGYTF. Written as DNA, the CDR3 is TGTGCCAGCAGTGGGCGGGCTCTCTATGGCTACACCTTC. The genes are TRBV2 and TRBJ1-2; D ambiguous. The CDR3 has 13 amino acids. Germline V lookup: CDR1 SNHLY, CDR2 FYNNEI. V lost 4 bases to trimming and J lost 4 bases, with 10 bases between them.

This clonotype occurred many times. This sequence joins TRBV18 and TRBJ1-2; 7 bases agree with TRBD1. Losses at the gene ends were 6 bases for V and 6 bases for J; bases not matched to a gene: 7. Germline loops: CDR1 KGHSH, CDR2 LQKENI. The CDR3 runs to 13 residues. The CDR3 region has the DNA TGTGCCAGCTCGCTCGACAGGGAGGATGGCTACACCTTC. Translated, it gives CASSLDREDGYTF.